This TCR beta chain was obtained from a study of T cell repertoires in cytomegalovirus infection. This clonotype was counted a few times. Its antigen is still unknown. This CDR3 region has 17 residues. Germline assignment: CDR1 MNHGY and CDR2 SAAAGT. The V end was cut by 4 bases, the J end by 0 bases, with 18 bases between. TCRdb called the reads again in MiXCR, with one record for every CDR3 protein. The data contain about 900,000 distinct CDR3 sequences, less than 35% of them singletons. Material: cultured CD8+ T cells from PBMCs, obtained from culture after CMV antigen stimulation. V gene TRBV6-8 combines with J gene TRBJ1-1, with D hard to call. The origin of this receptor is a human donor in good health (CMV status not recorded). Some clones in this sample may be carry-over from other donors' samples. CDR3 region: CASSLAPETLLNTEAFF. Here the CDR3 DNA reads TGTGCCAGCAGTTTGGCCCCCGAGACCCTACTGAACACTGAAGCTTTCTTT.